Listed here are 11 T cell receptor beta chains from one sample, sequenced in a study of cytomegalovirus exposure and HLA in healthy donors. The PCR was carried out with 60 Vbeta primers and 13 Jbeta primers. Sequenced by immunoSEQ multiplex PCR; TCRdb stores in-frame clones only, minus some. The sample has 90,000 to 120,000 clones, more than 70% seen once. Sequenced: PBMCs. The receptors come from a man aged 25 to 40 in good health and CMV-seronegative.

V is TRBV29-1 and J is TRBJ2-6, with TRBD2 as a possible D gene (5 bases). Germline assignment: CDR1 SQVTM and CDR2 ANQGSEA. The CDR3 runs to 15 residues. The germline V and J ends were trimmed by 6 bases and 0 bases, with 12 bases remaining between them. The CDR3 here is CSVSLGSSGANVLTF. The CDR3, as DNA: TGCAGCGTCTCACTAGGCAGCTCTGGGGCCAACGTCCTGACTTTC.

The gene calls are TRBV28 and TRBJ2-7, with unresolved D. This CDR3 has 16 residues. Germline CDR1 and CDR2: MDHEN and SYDVKM. Trimming took 5 bases from V and 0 from J, leaving 17 bases between them. The CDR3 DNA sequence: TGTGCCAGCAGTGGATCGAGGCGCACAAGCTCCTACGAGCAGTACTTC. Protein sequence: CASSGSRRTSSYEQYF.

Only a few counts were recorded for this clone. V gene TRBV28 combines with J gene TRBJ2-3; 8 positions match TRBD2. This CDR3 comprises 17 residues. Germline CDR1 and CDR2: MDHEN and SYDVKM. J was trimmed by 2 bases and V by 5 bases; bases with no gene match: 12. The CDR3 DNA is TGTGCCAGCAGTCTCCCCGGGGGGGCACGGGCCACAGATACGCAGTATTTT. Translation: CASSLPGGARATDTQYF.

This clone came up once. The chain joins TRBV7-3 to TRBJ2-3; D possibly corresponds to TRBD1 (6 bases). Trimming shortened V by 5 bases and J by 0 bases, and 15 bases separated the two germline ends. Germline V lookup: CDR1 SGHTA, CDR2 FQGTGA. The CDR3 consists of 16 residues. The CDR3: CASSPGDFPSTDTQYF. The CDR3 region has the DNA TGTGCCAGCAGCCCAGGGGATTTCCCTAGCACAGATACGCAGTATTTT.

This clone was detected a few times. The chain has TRBV7-2 and TRBJ2-7; TRBD2 is a possible D gene (6 bases). Germline CDR1 reads SGHTA; CDR2 reads FQGNSA. The CDR3 is made up of 14 amino acids. The V and J ends lost 5 bases and 6 bases respectively, with 17 bases between them. CDR3 sequence reads: CASSQWMGGAEQYF. The DNA of the CDR3 is TGTGCCAGCAGCCAATGGATGGGAGGCGCCGAGCAGTACTTC.

This clone appeared once. This chain connects TRBV5-1 to TRBJ2-1, with D hard to call. The V gene lost 0 bases and the J gene lost 2 bases, with 12 bases spanning the gap. The CDR3 runs 16 residues. The germline V gene has CDR1 SGHRS and CDR2 YFSETQ. CDR3 loop: CASSLALENPYNEQFF. Here the CDR3 DNA reads TGCGCCAGCAGCTTGGCCCTAGAGAACCCCTACAATGAGCAGTTCTTC.

This chain connects TRBV5-4 to TRBJ2-5; D remains unclear. This CDR3 comprises 16 residues. CDR1 is SGHNT and CDR2 is YYREEE in the germline V gene (reference sequence). Trimming stripped 1 base from V and 1 base from J, with 14 bases between. The CDR3 DNA follows: TGTGCCAGCAGCTTGCAGGCCAGGTGGGCCCAAGAGACCCAGTACTTC. Protein product: CASSLQARWAQETQYF. Full variable domain (outside the CDR3, taken from reference TRBV5-4 and TRBJ2-5): ETGVTQSPTHLIKTRGQQVTLRCSSQSGHNTVSWYQQALGQGPQFIFQYYREEENGRGNFPPRFSGLQFPNYSSELNVNALELDDSALYLCASSLQARWAQETQYFGPGTRLLVL.

The chain couples TRBV18 to TRBJ2-3; D uncertain. Between the trimmed V and J ends, which lost 1 base and 3 bases, there was a span of 5 bases. Germline CDR1 KGHSH, CDR2 LQKENI. The CDR3 is 13 residues long. Written as DNA, the CDR3 is TGTGCCAGCTCACCACGGCAGACAGATACGCAGTATTTT. Protein: CASSPRQTDTQYF.

The chain couples TRBV21-1 to TRBJ2-7; the D segment call TRBD1 is taken from the table without a DNA check. TRBV21-1 is a pseudogene locus. This CDR3 is 17 amino acids long. CDR3 sequence: CASSKGAPGQGAYEQYF. CDR3 bases: TGTGCCAGCAGCAAGGGCGCCCCGGGACAGGGGGCCTACGAGCAGTACTTC.

This clone was recorded only once. This rearrangement joins TRBV15 to TRBJ1-4, with D maybe TRBD1 (5 bases). V lost 0 bases to trimming and J lost 8 bases, with 13 bases between them. Germline CDR1 is LNHNV and CDR2 is YYDKDF (reference sequence). The CDR3 is 15 amino acids. The CDR3, as DNA: TGTGCCACCAGCAGAGATGGAGGGGTGGGAGAAAAACTGTTTTTT. This codes for CATSRDGGVGEKLFF.

The chain uses TRBV28 and TRBJ2-3, with 7 bases lining up with TRBD2. V trimming: 2 bases; J trimming: 5 bases; junction bases outside the gene matches: 7. The germline CDR1 and CDR2 sequences are MDHEN and SYDVKM. The CDR3 has 15 amino acids. CDR3 nucleotides: TGTGCCAGCAGTTTACTGGCGGGAGCGGTAGATACGCAGTATTTT. Its protein product is CASSLLAGAVDTQYF.